This TCR beta chain is from a study of blood T cell repertoires in COVID-19. Germline assignment: CDR1 PRHDT and CDR2 FYEKMQ (reference sequence). The CDR3 consists of 17 residues. V lost 5 bases and J 2 bases, leaving 21 bases between the germline ends. Sequencing was performed with immunoSEQ multiplex PCR; in TCRdb, only in-frame clones are kept and a portion is missing. The sample includes 250,000 to 300,000 clones, over 80% of them seen just once. The clonotype originates from a man aged 60 to 75 who had recovered from COVID-19. The material sequenced was peripheral blood. The V gene is TRBV13, the J gene TRBJ1-2; tentative D call: TRBD1 (5 bases). Here the CDR3 reads CASSPPAHTTDNYGYTF. The CDR3 DNA is TGTGCCAGCAGCCCGCCGGCCCACACGACAGACAACTATGGCTACACCTTC. Looking up the rest from reference TRBV13 and TRBJ1-2 gives the full variable domain: AAGVIQSPRHLIKEKRETATLKCYPIPRHDTVYWYQQGPGQDPQFLISFYEKMQSDKGSIPDRFSAQQFSDYHSELNMSSLELGDSALYFCASSPPAHTTDNYGYTFGSGTRLTVV.